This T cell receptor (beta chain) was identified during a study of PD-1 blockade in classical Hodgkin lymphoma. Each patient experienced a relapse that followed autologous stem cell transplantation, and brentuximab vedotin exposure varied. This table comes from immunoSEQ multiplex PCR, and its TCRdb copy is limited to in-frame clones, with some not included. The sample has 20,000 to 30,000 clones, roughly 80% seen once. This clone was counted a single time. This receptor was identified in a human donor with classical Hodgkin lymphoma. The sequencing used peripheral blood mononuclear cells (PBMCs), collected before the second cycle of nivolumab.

Written as DNA, the CDR3 is TGTGCCAGCAGCTTCGGGTGGCGAACAGATACGCAGTATTTT. It yields the protein CASSFGWRTDTQYF. The V gene is TRBV5-8, the J gene TRBJ2-3; no definite D call. CDR1 and CDR2 (germline): SGHTS, YDEGEE. The CDR3 has 14 amino acids. The V gene lost 2 bases and the J gene lost 3 bases, with 10 bases spanning the gap.